This is a list of T cell receptor beta chains from one sample in a study of control samples from healthy donors and cancer patients. Generated by immunoSEQ multiplex PCR, the TCRdb table keeps only in-frame clones and is missing some. This sample has 100,000 or so clones; roughly 90% occur once, and the top ten carry approximately 1%. Sequencing used blood. Every receptor here comes from a woman in her twenties or thirties in good health. CDR3s include the opening cysteine and the closing phenylalanine or tryptophan. The D gene is left open where the match is weak. Rows give clone size only sometimes, using once, few, many, or a class for an expanded clone.

abundance,j_gene,v_gene,d_gene,CDR3aa,CDR3nt
NA,TRBJ1-1,TRBV29-1,NA,CSVGSWTVYTEAFF,TGCAGCGTTGGGTCCTGGACGGTGTACACTGAAGCTTTCTTT
NA,TRBJ1-1,TRBV11-2,NA,CASSPISFEGTEAFF,TGTGCCAGCAGCCCAATAAGCTTTGAGGGCACTGAAGCTTTCTTT
NA,TRBJ1-5,TRBV19,NA,CASSDRFYPVRSGNQPQHF,TGTGCCAGTAGTGATCGGTTTTACCCGGTAAGAAGCGGCAATCAGCCCCAGCATTTT
NA,TRBJ1-2,TRBV5-6,NA,CASSVPRSYGYTF,TGTGCCAGCAGCGTTCCGCGATCCTATGGCTACACCTTC
few,TRBJ1-6,TRBV5-1,NA,CASSSSGGSLGNNSPLHF,TGCGCCAGCAGCTCAAGTGGGGGGAGCTTGGGGAATAATTCACCCCTCCACTTT
NA,TRBJ2-2,TRBV19,NA,CASSRENTGELFF,TGTGCCAGTAGTAGGGAGAACACCGGGGAGCTGTTTTTT
NA,TRBJ1-6,TRBV5-4,NA,CASSLGNSPLHF,TGTGCCAGCAGCTTGGGAAATTCACCCCTCCACTTT
few,TRBJ2-1,TRBV9,TRBD2,CASSMRLAGGDGEQFF,TGTGCCAGCAGCATGAGACTAGCGGGAGGGGACGGTGAGCAGTTCTTC
NA,TRBJ1-1,TRBV6-2/TRBV6-3,NA,CASSFDSEAFF,TGTGCCAGCAGCTTCGACAGTGAAGCTTTCTTT
few,TRBJ1-5,TRBV10-2,NA,CASSDRTGNQPQHF,TGCGCCAGCAGTGATAGGACAGGCAATCAGCCCCAGCATTTT